This note documents a single T cell receptor (beta chain) sequence. Its antigen is unidentified. The repertoire was sequenced with immunoSEQ multiplex PCR; TCRdb's copy has only in-frame clones and lacks some. The sample contains some 100,000 clones, about 89% of which appear only once. The data stem from a study of OX40 agonist ivuxolimab in advanced cancers. Study-wide background: Having had anti-PD-1, anti-PD-L1 or anti-CTLA-4 therapy before was allowed, and around 39% had some.

The germline V gene encodes CDR1 SGHAT and CDR2 FQNNGV. The V end was cut by 5 bases, the J end by 5 bases, with 8 bases between. The length of the CDR3 is 12 residues. Overall study findings and caveats: Among the least clonally expanded were partial responders at 0.1-3.0 mg/kg. Researchers did not establish what antigens the expanded peripheral T cells target.

This chain uses TRBV11-2 with TRBJ2-3; possible D gene TRBD1, 6 bases. The clonotype was recovered from an adult with an advanced solid tumor such as melanoma, head and neck, liver or kidney cancer. Specimen: CD4+ or CD8+ T cells sorted from blood, collected in a trial of the OX40 agonist ivuxolimab. CDR3 sequence: CASSQDRDTQYF. In nucleotides, the CDR3 is TGTGCCAGCAGCCAGGACAGAGATACGCAGTATTTT.